This T cell receptor (beta chain) was profiled in a study of blood T cell repertoires in COVID-19. Study overall: Specimens from acute and convalescent COVID-19 originated in the United States, Italy and Spain. Sample material is recorded as cDNA or gDNA derived from T cells, B-cell-depleted T cells, or PBMCs.

The table came from immunoSEQ multiplex PCR; TCRdb's copy has only in-frame clones and leaves some out. Of about 240,000 clones in the sample, about 86% were seen once. Germline-derived CDR1 and CDR2 are ENHRY and SYGVKD. Losses at the gene ends were 4 bases for V and 0 bases for J; bases not matched to a gene: 8. The CDR3 is 16 amino acids. The sample taken for sequencing was peripheral blood. This clonotype was sampled from an elderly woman with acute or convalescent COVID-19. The chain carries TRBV10-3 and TRBJ2-7; 8 positions match TRBD1. In DNA, the CDR3 is TGTGCCATCAGTGCTCCCCCGGGACAGGACTCCTACGAGCAGTACTTC. The encoded protein is CAISAPPGQDSYEQYF.